The sequence of this T cell receptor (beta chain) was determined in a study of OX40 agonist ivuxolimab in advanced cancers. Study overall: Dose-escalation patients' cancers were hepatocellular carcinoma, melanoma, renal cell or head and neck cancer.

Autoimmune disease history or systemic immunosuppression disqualified patients. The CDR3 covers 14 residues. Trimming cost V 4 bases and J 4 bases; bases outside gene matches: 7. From germline, CDR1 is SGHDT and CDR2 YYEEEE. Concerning this clone: The antigen remains undetermined.

Clones were sequenced by immunoSEQ multiplex PCR, and TCRdb holds only the in-frame ones, with some missing. The sample includes tens of thousands of clones, 70% to 90% of them seen just once. Notes on the study in general: Partial responders at 0.1-3.0 mg/kg had among the lowest clonal expansion. CD8+ T cells averaged more expanded clones than CD4+.

The sample was CD4+ or CD8+ T cells sorted from blood, taken in a trial of the OX40 agonist ivuxolimab. The sequence was collected from an adult with an advanced solid tumor such as melanoma, head and neck, liver or kidney cancer. The chain links TRBV5-6 to TRBJ1-2; 7 bases align to TRBD1. CDR3 sequence: CASSQGTVSYGYTF. Written as DNA, the CDR3 is TGTGCCAGCAGCCAAGGGACAGTAAGCTATGGCTACACCTTC.